This T cell receptor beta chain came from a study of T-cell memory formation after mild COVID-19. The CDR3 length is 12 residues. The germline V gene has CDR1 SEHNR and CDR2 FQNEAQ (reference sequence). As concerns this clonotype: Germline is not matched at one junction end, which may reflect a read error.

Constant-segment primers were used for 5'RACE, and the resulting TCR alpha and TCR beta cDNA libraries carried sample barcodes and UMIs. TCRdb itself ran the 5' RACE reads through MiXCR, one entry per CDR3 protein. The data hold some 120,000 distinct CDR3 sequences, with 15% to 20% observed a single time. The receptor's source is an adult woman who had mild COVID-19 (a few samples of this study predate the infection). Cell type and time point are not known. What was sequenced was PBMCs or a T cell subset sorted from them (not recorded which). This chain links TRBV7-9 with TRBJ1-4, with a tentative D call TRBD1 (6 bases). CDR3 protein: CASSLSNGQRVF. The DNA of the CDR3 is TGTGCCAGCAGCTTATCTAACGGACAGCGGGTTTTT.